The next 5 T cell receptor beta chains were all read from a single sample in a study of T cells after yellow fever vaccination. Via MiXCR, TCRdb re-called the 5' RACE reads, giving one row per CDR3 protein. The sample lists under 300,000 distinct CDR3 sequences, approximately 6.7% occurring once. The sequenced sample was CD4+ T cells sorted from PBMCs, obtained on the day of the yellow fever booster vaccination. The receptor source for this set is a man under 40 who received the YFV17D yellow fever vaccine.

This clonotype showed up many times. V gene TRBV29-1 combines with J gene TRBJ2-1; tentative D call: TRBD2 (6 bases). V was clipped by 2 bases and J by 4 bases, with 15 bases between them. The V gene's germline CDR1 is SQVTM and CDR2 ANQGSEA. The CDR3 is 15 amino acids. The CDR3 nucleotides read TGCAGCGTTGAAACGGGGTCAGGGAGGTACAATGAGCAGTTCTTC. Translating gives CSVETGSGRYNEQFF.

This clonotype has a count of ten or more. This chain joins TRBV5-1 and TRBJ2-2; a possible D gene is TRBD1 (5 bases). The germline gives CDR1 SGHRS, CDR2 YFSETQ. CDR3 length: 14 amino acids. The V end was cut by 4 bases, the J end by 6 bases, with 13 bases between. CDR3 sequence reads: CASSQGQRSGELFF. CDR3 nucleotide sequence: TGCGCCAGCAGCCAAGGACAACGTTCCGGGGAGCTGTTTTTT. The variable domain in full, with the rest retrieved from reference TRBV5-1 and TRBJ2-2, is KAGVTQTPRYLIKTRGQQVTLSCSPISGHRSVSWYQQTPGQGLQFLFEYFSETQRNKGNFPGRFSGRQFSNSRSEMNVSTLELGDSALYLCASSQGQRSGELFFGEGSRLTVL.

This clonotype was counted at least ten times. This chain connects TRBV7-2 to TRBJ2-6; D unclear. There are 15 residues in the CDR3. V lost 4 bases to trimming and J lost 0 bases, with 7 bases between them. Germline V gene lookup returns CDR1 SGHTA and CDR2 FQGNSA. As DNA, the CDR3 is TGTGCCAGCAGCTCCGGACCCTCTGGGGCCAACGTCCTGACTTTC. This gives the protein CASSSGPSGANVLTF. The variable domain in full, with the rest retrieved from reference TRBV7-2 and TRBJ2-6, is GAGVSQSPSNKVTEKGKDVELRCDPISGHTALYWYRQSLGQGLEFLIYFQGNSAPDKSGLPSDRFSAERTGGSVSTLTIQRTQQEDSAVYLCASSSGPSGANVLTFGAGSRLTVL.

The chain combines TRBV19 with TRBJ2-2; no clear D. The germline V gene encodes CDR1 LNHDA and CDR2 SQIVND (reference sequence). Trimming stripped 6 bases from V and 1 base from J, with 3 bases between. The CDR3 runs to 12 residues. Here the CDR3 DNA reads TGTGCCAGTAGGGAGAACACCGGGGAGCTGTTTTTT. This encodes CASRENTGELFF.

This clonotype was seen repeatedly, ten times or more. The chain links TRBV18 to TRBJ1-1, with TRBD1 as a possible D gene (6 bases). The germline V gene has CDR1 KGHSH and CDR2 LQKENI. V lost 3 bases to trimming and J lost 5 bases, with 16 bases between them. The CDR3 has 15 residues. CDR3 amino acids: CASSPQRTGLTEAFF. The DNA of the CDR3 is TGTGCCAGCTCACCCCAGCGTACAGGGTTAACTGAAGCTTTCTTT. Supplemented by reference TRBV18 and TRBJ1-1, the full variable domain reads NAGVMQNPRHLVRRRGQEARLRCSPMKGHSHVYWYRQLPEEGLKFMVYLQKENIIDESGMPKERFSAEFPKEGPSILRIQQVVRGDSAAYFCASSPQRTGLTEAFFGQGTRLTVV.